The 3 T cell receptor beta chains listed next were all sequenced from one sample in a study of early T cells in non-severe SARS-CoV-2 infection. MiXCR, applied by TCRdb to the 5' RACE reads, yields one record per CDR3 protein. The sample has around 82,000 distinct CDR3 sequences, over 9.5% seen once; the top ten hold roughly 3.1%. The sequencing sample was made of whole blood. The source of these receptors is an adult who was a healthcare worker with PCR-confirmed SARS-CoV-2 infection or an uninfected control (not recorded which).

V usage is TRBV4-1 and J usage is TRBJ1-6; 9 bases match TRBD1. There are 15 residues in the CDR3. J lost 14 bases, V lost 4 bases, and 12 bases had no gene match. From germline, CDR1 is MGHRA and CDR2 YSYEKL. The CDR3 nucleotides read TGCGCCAGCAGCCCTCCTCCGGGACAGGGTGGCACCCTCCACTTT. Translated: CASSPPPGQGGTLHF.

This clonotype has more than one count but fewer than ten. The chain recombines TRBV2 with TRBJ2-7; maybe TRBD2 (6 bases). V shed 8 bases and J shed 6 bases, with 17 bases lying between them. Per germline, CDR1 SNHLY and CDR2 FYNNEI. This CDR3 has 13 residues. For the CDR3, the DNA is TGTGCCAGCCTATCCGATGGGGGAGGCGAGCAGTACTTC. Protein product: CASLSDGGGEQYF.

The rearrangement joins TRBV29-1 to TRBJ2-3; D may be TRBD2 (7 bases). This CDR3 comprises 13 residues. V was cut by 7 bases and J by 0 bases, with 11 bases left in between. Germline CDR1 reads SQVTM; CDR2 reads ANQGSEA. The CDR3 sequence: CSAAGASTDTQYF. Written as DNA, the CDR3 is TGCAGCGCCGCGGGGGCTAGCACAGATACGCAGTATTTT.